This T cell receptor (beta chain) was observed in a study of identifying expanded T cells in peripheral blood. Whole-study findings and limits: Variance in clone template counts between roughly 2-week samples significantly increased with total template count across all healthy donors. About 1.2 clones differed between technical replicates, versus approximately 17 and 20 over time.

Germline values: CDR1 SGHRS, CDR2 YFSETQ. This CDR3 has 15 amino acids. The V gene lost 0 bases and the J gene lost 0 bases, with 9 bases spanning the gap. Healthy donors had no documented immune events, such as infections, while sampled. This clone was seen a handful of times. What it binds is unknown. Here immunoSEQ multiplex PCR was the method, and the copy in TCRdb shows in-frame clones only, minus some. The data show 60,000 to 70,000 clones, around 81% seen once. The source is a person aged 18-70 years in good health. The sample comprised blood. The chain links TRBV5-1 to TRBJ2-5; D uncertain. The CDR3 DNA reads TGCGCCAGCAGCTTGGACTTGGGGTACCAAGAGACCCAGTACTTC. This sequence encodes CASSLDLGYQETQYF.